The 2 T cell receptor beta chains in this list originate from one sample, sequenced in a study of OX40 agonist ivuxolimab in advanced cancers. The library was produced with the immunoSEQ multiplex PCR assay. TCRdb's version of the immuneACCESS table is confined to in-frame rearrangements and falls short of the full clone set. An unresolved V gene accounts for under half of the shortfall where checked; the remainder is of unknown origin. In this sample the table shows 45,000 to 50,000 clones, roughly 90% of which occur a single time. 6% to 7% of the sample comes from the top ten. Here the sequenced sample was CD4+ or CD8+ T cells sorted from blood, taken in a trial of the OX40 agonist ivuxolimab. The receptors were sampled from an adult with an advanced solid tumor such as melanoma, head and neck, liver or kidney cancer.

This chain connects TRBV30 to TRBJ2-7; TRBD1 matches at 7 bases. The V and J ends lost 5 bases and 7 bases, in that order; junction bases with no gene match: 11. Germline V gives CDR1 GTSNPN, CDR2 SVGIG (reference sequence). The CDR3 loop spans 13 amino acids. The CDR3 spells CAWDTGTESEQYF. CDR3 in DNA: TGTGCCTGGGACACCGGGACAGAATCGGAGCAGTACTTC.

The rearrangement joins TRBV29-1 to TRBJ2-3; maybe TRBD1 (6 bases). V was pared by 0 bases and J by 5 bases, with 21 bases between. The CDR3 covers 17 residues. CDR1 is SQVTM and CDR2 is ANQGSEA in the germline V gene. CDR3 in DNA: TGCAGCGTTGAAGATCGCAGGGGCGCTTTTAATGGAGATACGCAGTATTTT. This sequence encodes CSVEDRRGAFNGDTQYF.